Listed below are T cell receptor beta chains from one sample, sequenced in a study of blood T cell repertoires in COVID-19. Sequencing used immunoSEQ multiplex PCR; TCRdb keeps in-frame clones, though not all of them. Of 400,000 or so clones in the sample, around 84% are singletons; the top ten hold around 2.9%. The sample consisted of peripheral blood. The origin of the receptors is a human donor in a cohort sampled during active COVID-19. Both conserved end residues are part of each CDR3. The order of the fields is CDR3 length, clone size, D gene, J gene, V gene, CDR3 DNA, CDR3 protein. D genes are given only for firm matches. Not all rows give a size; the values are once, few, many and, for expanded clones, a class.

CDR3 length: 15
clone size: -
D gene: TRBD1
J gene: TRBJ1-1
V gene: TRBV5-1
CDR3 DNA: TGCGCCAGCAGCCTGGGGCAGGGGGCTTGGACTGAAGCTTTCTTT
CDR3 protein: CASSLGQGAWTEAFF

CDR3 length: 14
clone size: -
D gene: TRBD1
J gene: TRBJ1-5
V gene: TRBV6-5
CDR3 DNA: TGTGCCAGCAGACCTACAGGGGGCAATCAGCCCCAGCATTTT
CDR3 protein: CASRPTGGNQPQHF

CDR3 length: 15
clone size: -
D gene: TRBD2
J gene: TRBJ2-2
V gene: TRBV5-1
CDR3 DNA: TGCGCCAGCAGCTTAGCGGGGTCGAACACCGGGGAGCTGTTTTTT
CDR3 protein: CASSLAGSNTGELFF

CDR3 length: 15
clone size: -
D gene: -
J gene: TRBJ2-5
V gene: TRBV29-1
CDR3 DNA: TGCAGCGTTAGTTATTCAGGGACTCGGCAAGAGACCCAGTACTTC
CDR3 protein: CSVSYSGTRQETQYF

CDR3 length: 15
clone size: -
D gene: -
J gene: TRBJ1-3
V gene: TRBV13
CDR3 DNA: TGTGCCAGCAGCTTAATACTCGCGCAAGGAAACACCATATATTTT
CDR3 protein: CASSLILAQGNTIYF

CDR3 length: 14
clone size: -
D gene: -
J gene: TRBJ2-1
V gene: TRBV30
CDR3 DNA: TGTGCCTGGAGTGTAGTGTCAGGGTTTGGTGAGCAGTTCTTC
CDR3 protein: CAWSVVSGFGEQFF

CDR3 length: 14
clone size: -
D gene: -
J gene: TRBJ2-1
V gene: TRBV5-1
CDR3 DNA: TGCGCCAGCAGCTTGGGTCCCTCCGCGGATGAGCAGTTCTTC
CDR3 protein: CASSLGPSADEQFF

CDR3 length: 11
clone size: few
D gene: -
J gene: TRBJ1-2
V gene: TRBV20-1
CDR3 DNA: TGCAGTGCTAGCCGGGGTTGGGGCTACACCTTC
CDR3 protein: CSASRGWGYTF

CDR3 length: 14
clone size: -
D gene: TRBD2
J gene: TRBJ2-3
V gene: TRBV5-1
CDR3 DNA: TGCGCCAGCAGCAATAGCGGGAGGGGAGATACGCAGTATTTT
CDR3 protein: CASSNSGRGDTQYF

CDR3 length: 15
clone size: -
D gene: TRBD1
J gene: TRBJ2-1
V gene: TRBV5-4
CDR3 DNA: TGTGCCAGCAGCGTCCGGGACAGGGGAAACAATGAGCAGTTCTTC
CDR3 protein: CASSVRDRGNNEQFF